Presented here are 8 T cell receptor beta chains from one specimen sequenced in a study of T cells after yellow fever vaccination. MiXCR, run by TCRdb on the 5' RACE reads, gives a single entry per CDR3 protein. This sample has roughly 170,000 distinct CDR3 sequences, with 7% to 10% found just once. Material: CD8+ T cells sorted from PBMCs, obtained 45 days after the yellow fever booster vaccination. The receptors shown here come from a man between 18 and 29 years old who received the YFV17D yellow fever vaccine.

In this sample, this clonotype turned up many times. The chain links TRBV3-1 to TRBJ1-1, with 7 bases aligning to TRBD1. In germline, CDR1 is LGHDT, CDR2 YNNKEL (reference sequence). This CDR3 has 17 residues. Trimming removed 0 bases from V and 1 base from J; junction bases left unmatched: 8. In DNA, the CDR3 is TGTGCCAGCAGCCAAGAGGGGGAGGGGACAGCGAACACTGAAGCTTTCTTT. It codes for CASSQEGEGTANTEAFF.

This clonotype was observed a few times. The V call is TRBV7-9, the J call TRBJ2-7, with D tentatively TRBD1 (7 bases). The ends were cut back, 5 bases at V and 4 bases at J, with 15 bases in the middle. The CDR3 covers 14 residues. Germline V lookup: CDR1 SEHNR, CDR2 FQNEAQ (reference sequence). In DNA form, the CDR3 reads TGTGCCAGCAGCCCTAGACAGGGAGGTTACGAGCAGTACTTC. Translating it yields CASSPRQGGYEQYF.

This clonotype was seen only a few times. The V call is TRBV14, the J call TRBJ1-5; 7 bases are a match to TRBD1. V was clipped by 3 bases and J by 4 bases; unmatched bases: 9. The CDR3 loop spans 16 amino acids. Per the germline V gene, CDR1 is SGHDN and CDR2 is FVKESK. The CDR3 spells CASSHKTGEVNQPQHF. The CDR3 nucleotides read TGTGCCAGCAGCCATAAAACAGGGGAGGTTAATCAGCCCCAGCATTTT. Full variable domain (remainder filled in from reference TRBV14 and TRBJ1-5): EAGVTQFPSHSVIEKGQTVTLRCDPISGHDNLYWYRRVMGKEIKFLLHFVKESKQDESGMPNNRFLAERTGGTYSTLKVQPAELEDSGVYFCASSHKTGEVNQPQHFGDGTRLSIL.

The V call is TRBV10-3, the J call TRBJ2-5; D is unresolved. The CDR3 runs 17 residues. Per the germline V gene, CDR1 is ENHRY and CDR2 is SYGVKD. Trimming cost V 0 bases and J 1 base, with 15 bases left between them. The CDR3 nucleotides are TGTGCCATCAGTGAGTCTCATCGCGGCCTATTCCAAGAGACCCAGTACTTC. This gives the protein CAISESHRGLFQETQYF.

This clonotype has just a few counts. The J gene is TRBJ1-1, the V gene TRBV4-1; D may be TRBD1 (5 bases). CDR3 size: 13 residues. CDR1 is MGHRA and CDR2 is YSYEKL in the germline V gene. Trimming shortened V by 1 base and J by 8 bases, and 11 bases separated the two germline ends. The CDR3 DNA follows: TGCGCCAGCAGCCAAGTTGGGACTGCCGAAGCTTTCTTT. Encoded protein: CASSQVGTAEAFF.

The chain has TRBV12-3 or TRBV12-4 and TRBJ2-2; the match to TRBD2 covers 7 bases. CDR3 size: 14 residues. V was pared by 6 bases and J by 0 bases, with 1 base of the junction left unmatched. The CDR3 spells CASSGLANTGELFF. CDR3 nucleotides: TGTGCCAGCAGCGGACTAGCGAACACCGGGGAGCTGTTTTTT.

This clonotype was observed at least ten times. The V call is TRBV5-5, the J call TRBJ1-1; D remains unclear. V was cut by 2 bases and J by 2 bases, with 13 bases left in between. The CDR3 is 15 residues long. CDR1 is SGHKS, CDR2 YYEKEE, per germline (reference sequence). Written as DNA, the CDR3 is TGTGCCAGCAGCTTCTCCCTATGGCTTAACACTGAAGCTTTCTTT. It is translated as CASSFSLWLNTEAFF.

The rearrangement uses TRBV7-9 and TRBJ2-3; D not certain. V was cut by 4 bases and J by 0 bases, with 11 bases left in between. The CDR3 is 15 residues long. Germline V lookup: CDR1 SEHNR, CDR2 FQNEAQ (reference sequence). The DNA for the CDR3 is TGTGCCAGCAGCTCGTCGACGGATAGCACAGATACGCAGTATTTT. The encoded protein is CASSSSTDSTDTQYF.